Given below is one T cell receptor beta chain in context. Per the germline V gene, CDR1 is SNHLY and CDR2 is FYNNEI. This CDR3 is built from 14 residues. V lost 6 bases, J lost 8 bases, and 16 bases lay in between. The sample originates from a study of blood T cell repertoires in COVID-19. Across the whole study: Collection of acute and convalescent COVID-19 samples took place in the United States, Italy and Spain. The analysed material was cDNA or gDNA that came from T cells, B-cell-depleted T cells, or PBMCs.

Per the original methods: From reference gene primer amplification, estimates of nucleated cell counts were derived. Produced via immunoSEQ multiplex PCR; TCRdb's table is partial and in-frame only. That table supplies the V and J calls and clone size; D and trimming were determined from the DNA. The data contain 65,000 to 80,000 clones, around 84% of them seen just once; the ten biggest clones take up 10% to 15%. The chain employs TRBV2 and TRBJ2-2; D unclear. Source material: peripheral blood. This clonotype was obtained from a human donor in a cohort sampled during active COVID-19. This chain's CDR3 is CASRESSRAGELFF. CDR3 coding DNA: TGTGCCAGCAGGGAGAGCTCCCGAGCGGGGGAGCTGTTTTTT.